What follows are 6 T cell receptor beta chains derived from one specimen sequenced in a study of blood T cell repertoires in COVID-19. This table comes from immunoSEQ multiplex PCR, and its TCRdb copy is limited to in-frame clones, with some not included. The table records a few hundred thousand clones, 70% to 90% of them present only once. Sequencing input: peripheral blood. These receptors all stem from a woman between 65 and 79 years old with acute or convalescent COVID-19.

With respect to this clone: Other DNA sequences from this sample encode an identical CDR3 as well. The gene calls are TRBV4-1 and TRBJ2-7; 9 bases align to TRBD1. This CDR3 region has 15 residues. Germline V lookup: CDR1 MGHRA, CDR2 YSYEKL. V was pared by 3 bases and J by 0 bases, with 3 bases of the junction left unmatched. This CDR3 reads CASSQDRGSSYEQYF. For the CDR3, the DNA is TGCGCCAGCAGCCAGGACAGGGGATCCTCCTACGAGCAGTACTTC.

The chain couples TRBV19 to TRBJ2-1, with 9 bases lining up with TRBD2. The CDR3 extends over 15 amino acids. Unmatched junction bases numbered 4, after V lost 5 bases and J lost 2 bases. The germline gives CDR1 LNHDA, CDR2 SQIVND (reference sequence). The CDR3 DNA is TGTGCCAGTAGTTTAGCGGGGGACCCCTACAATGAGCAGTTCTTC. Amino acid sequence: CASSLAGDPYNEQFF.

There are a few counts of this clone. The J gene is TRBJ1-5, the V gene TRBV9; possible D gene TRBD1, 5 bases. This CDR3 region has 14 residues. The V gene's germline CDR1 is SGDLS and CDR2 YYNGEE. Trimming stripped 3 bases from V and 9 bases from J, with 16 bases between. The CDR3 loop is CASSAAWGDRPQHF. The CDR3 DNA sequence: TGTGCCAGCAGCGCTGCTTGGGGGGACCGGCCCCAGCATTTT.

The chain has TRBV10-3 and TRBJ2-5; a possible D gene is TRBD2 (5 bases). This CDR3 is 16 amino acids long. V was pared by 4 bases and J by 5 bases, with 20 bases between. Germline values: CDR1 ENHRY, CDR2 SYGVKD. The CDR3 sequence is CAISVTLPSHRETQYF. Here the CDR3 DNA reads TGTGCCATCAGTGTCACCCTCCCTAGCCACCGGGAGACCCAGTACTTC.

CDR3 residues: CASRKGQGVLNTGELFF. The DNA for the CDR3 is TGTGCCAGCAGAAAGGGGCAGGGGGTACTGAACACCGGGGAGCTGTTTTTT. The chain uses TRBV3-1 (or the pseudogene TRBV3-2) and TRBJ2-2; 7 bases line up with TRBD1. This CDR3 spans 17 amino acids. Germline assignment: CDR1 LGHDT and CDR2 YNNKEL (reference sequence). J lost 1 base, V lost 6 bases, and 11 bases had no gene match.

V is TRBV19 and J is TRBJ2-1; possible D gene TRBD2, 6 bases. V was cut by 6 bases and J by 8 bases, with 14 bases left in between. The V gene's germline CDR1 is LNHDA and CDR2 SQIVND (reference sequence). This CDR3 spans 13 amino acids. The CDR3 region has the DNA TGTGCCAGTAGATCAGCGGGTTCGTATGAGCAGTTCTTC. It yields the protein CASRSAGSYEQFF. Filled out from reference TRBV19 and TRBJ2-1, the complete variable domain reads DGGITQSPKYLFRKEGQNVTLSCEQNLNHDAMYWYRQDPGQGLRLIYYSQIVNDFQKGDIAEGYSVSREKKESFPLTVTSAQKNPTAFYLCASRSAGSYEQFFGPGTRLTVL.